The 13 T cell receptor beta chains given below trace back to one sample, sequenced in a study of cytomegalovirus exposure and HLA in healthy donors (TCRdb year 2017). Receptors were amplified or captured by the immunoSEQ multiplex PCR assay. For the multiplex PCR, a mixture combining 60 forward primers for TCR Vbeta segments and 13 reverse primers for TCR Jbeta segments was used. TCRdb re-hosts the immuneACCESS table, in-frame sequences only. Its copies lack some clones; in the studies checked, an unresolved V gene accounts for under half of them, and the cause for the rest is not known. The sample table holds roughly 74,000 clones. The ten largest clonotypes hold 7.5% of the sample. Sequencing was done on a sample of PBMCs. The receptors here all came from a female donor in good health and CMV-seropositive.

The genes are TRBV14 and TRBJ1-1, with D maybe TRBD1 (6 bases). CDR1 is SGHDN, CDR2 FVKESK, per germline. Trimming stripped 0 bases from V and 5 bases from J, with 19 bases between. The CDR3 is made up of 17 amino acids. The CDR3 loop reads CASSQDNSGLRGTEAFF. The CDR3 DNA is TGTGCCAGCAGCCAAGATAACAGTGGCCTTAGGGGGACTGAAGCTTTCTTT.

The chain uses TRBV6-5 and TRBJ1-5; 7 positions agree with TRBD1. Germline V lookup: CDR1 MNHEY, CDR2 SVGAGI. The J segment lost 0 bases and the V segment lost 10 bases, leaving 3 bases of the junction unmatched. The CDR3 sequence is 13 residues long. CDR3: CATGGDSNQPQHF. CDR3 DNA sequence: TGTGCCACAGGGGGAGATAGCAATCAGCCCCAGCATTTT.

The CDR3 protein is CASSVAASFTDTQYF. As DNA, the CDR3 is TGTGCCAGCAGCGTAGCTGCCAGTTTCACAGATACGCAGTATTTT. J is TRBJ2-3 and V is TRBV9; D is ambiguous. With 0 bases removed from V and 2 bases from J, the gap between germline ends came to 10 bases. The CDR3 is 15 residues long. In germline, CDR1 is SGDLS, CDR2 YYNGEE.

The rearrangement joins TRBV5-4 to TRBJ1-2; D unclear. Deletions cut 6 bases from V and 4 bases from J, with 16 bases between. Germline-derived CDR1 and CDR2 are SGHNT and YYREEE (reference sequence). The CDR3 consists of 14 residues. The CDR3 protein is CASTFRGEIYGYTF. CDR3 DNA sequence: TGTGCCAGCACCTTTCGGGGAGAAATCTATGGCTACACCTTC.

Concerning this clone: The sample contains more than one DNA sequence encoding this CDR3. The rearrangement joins TRBV30 to TRBJ1-3, with 8 bases matching TRBD1. Trimming cost V 6 bases and J 0 bases; bases outside gene matches: 4. The CDR3 extends over 14 amino acids. CDR1 GTSNPN and CDR2 SVGIG come from the germline V gene (reference sequence). The CDR3 sequence: CACQQGVSGNTIYF. The CDR3 DNA follows: TGTGCCTGCCAACAGGGGGTCTCTGGAAACACCATATATTTT.

V is TRBV5-1 and J is TRBJ1-3, with TRBD1 as a possible D gene (5 bases). CDR1 is SGHRS and CDR2 is YFSETQ in the germline V gene. This CDR3 has 17 amino acids. V was trimmed by 0 bases and J by 0 bases, leaving 13 bases between them. This CDR3 reads CASSLATGDSSGNTIYF. As DNA, the CDR3 is TGCGCCAGCAGCTTGGCCACGGGTGACAGCTCTGGAAACACCATATATTTT.

The chain carries TRBV11-2 and TRBJ1-1; D might be TRBD1 (6 bases). Germline loops: CDR1 SGHAT, CDR2 FQNNGV. Trimming pared 2 bases from V and 3 bases from J, leaving 16 bases between. The CDR3 is 16 amino acids. CDR3 region: CASSLPGTSGYTEAFF. CDR3 DNA sequence: TGTGCCAGCAGCTTACCCGGGACAAGTGGGTACACTGAAGCTTTCTTT.

The chain carries TRBV5-4 and TRBJ1-3; D may be TRBD1 (5 bases). The germline V gene has CDR1 SGHNT and CDR2 YYREEE (reference sequence). Trimming cost V 3 bases and J 4 bases, with 11 bases left between them. The CDR3 sequence is 14 residues long. CDR3 in DNA: TGTGCCAGCAGCTGGGGGGGGGTCGGAAACACCATATATTTT. Translated, it gives CASSWGGVGNTIYF.

J is TRBJ2-2 and V is TRBV11-1, with 10 bases lining up with TRBD2. V shed 0 bases and J 6 bases; nucleotides not matched to a gene: 7. CDR1 and CDR2 (germline): SGHAT, FQDESV (reference sequence). CDR3 length: 17 amino acids. The CDR3 DNA is TGTGCCAGCAGCTTAGCGGGTCTAGCGGGAGATTCCGGGGAGCTGTTTTTT. It translates to CASSLAGLAGDSGELFF.

The chain carries TRBV5-1 and TRBJ2-5, with D perhaps matching TRBD1 (5 bases). The CDR3 is made up of 13 amino acids. Between the trimmed V and J ends, which lost 4 bases and 2 bases, there was a span of 9 bases. Germline CDR1 and CDR2: SGHRS and YFSETQ. CDR3 loop: CASSRGFQETQYF. CDR3 sequence (DNA): TGCGCCAGCAGCAGGGGTTTTCAAGAGACCCAGTACTTC.

V is TRBV30 and J is TRBJ1-1, with D maybe TRBD1 (5 bases). CDR1 is GTSNPN, CDR2 SVGIG, per germline (reference sequence). Trimming removed 8 bases from V and 5 bases from J, with 15 bases in between. This CDR3 is built from 12 residues. CDR3 sequence (DNA): TGTGCCGGTGGGGGTGGGGGGACTGAAGCTTTCTTT. It codes for CAGGGGGTEAFF. The complete variable domain, with remaining parts taken from reference TRBV30 and TRBJ1-1, reads SQTIHQWPATLVQPVGSPLSLECTVEGTSNPNLYWYRQAAGRGLQLLFYSVGIGQISSEVPQNLSASRPQDRQFILSSKKLLLSDSGFYLCAGGGGGTEAFFGQGTRLTVV.

V gene TRBV7-9 combines with J gene TRBJ1-1; D is possibly TRBD1 (6 bases). CDR1 is SEHNR and CDR2 is FQNEAQ in the germline V gene (reference sequence). The CDR3 length is 15 residues. V was cut by 2 bases and J by 5 bases, with 15 bases left in between. The CDR3 DNA sequence: TGTGCCAGCAGCTTATCGGGGGGCGCGGAAACTGAAGCTTTCTTT. This encodes CASSLSGGAETEAFF.

The rearrangement uses TRBV6-1 and TRBJ1-1; 10 bases are a match to TRBD1. With V trimmed by 0 bases and J by 5 bases, 6 bases remained unmatched. The CDR3 consists of 16 residues. Germline loops: CDR1 MNHNS, CDR2 SASEGT. CDR3 in DNA: TGTGCCAGCAGTGAAGCAGGACAGGGGGGGAGGACTGAAGCTTTCTTT. Translating gives CASSEAGQGGRTEAFF.